The 15 T cell receptor beta chains in this list originate from one sample, sequenced in a study of shared clonotypes between healthy human individuals (dated by TCRdb to 2019 to 2021). The method behind the library was the immunoSEQ multiplex PCR assay. TCRdb mirrors the immuneACCESS table, restricted to in-frame sequences. Some clones are absent from its copies; in checked studies, under half trace to an unresolved V gene, and the reason for the others is unknown. The sample records some 580,000 clones, more than 95% of which are singletons. In total, the top ten clones hold 0.045% to 0.06% of the sample. The specimen was naive CD4+ T cells sorted from blood. In light of the paper, this sample's cell subset or site label describes: CD45RA+ positively selected. The receptors stem from a woman in her twenties or thirties in good health.

The chain uses TRBV7-9 and TRBJ1-1, with TRBD1 identical over 8 bases. There are 13 residues in the CDR3. CDR1 and CDR2 from the germline V gene are SEHNR and FQNEAQ (reference sequence). After removal of 6 bases from V and 6 bases from J, the junction contained 6 bases not matched to a gene. CDR3 DNA: TGTGCCAGCAGTAAAGACAGGGGAGCTGAAGCTTTCTTT. Translating it yields CASSKDRGAEAFF. Supplemented by reference TRBV7-9 and TRBJ1-1, the full variable domain reads DTGVSQNPRHKITKRGQNVTFRCDPISEHNRLYWYRQTLGQGPEFLTYFQNEAQLEKSRLLSDRFSAERPKGSFSTLEIQRTEQGDSAMYLCASSKDRGAEAFFGQGTRLTVV.

This rearrangement joins TRBV28 to TRBJ1-6; 7 bases agree with TRBD1. CDR1 is MDHEN, CDR2 SYDVKM, per germline. The CDR3 is 14 residues long. With V trimmed by 3 bases and J by 11 bases, 7 bases remained unmatched. The CDR3 DNA is TGTGCCAGCAGTTTCCAAACAGGGGTAGCACCCCTCCACTTT. Translated, it gives CASSFQTGVAPLHF.

The chain carries TRBV6-1 and TRBJ2-4; 7 bases agree with TRBD1. The germline V gene has CDR1 MNHNS and CDR2 SASEGT. V was pared by 8 bases and J by 6 bases, with 4 bases of the junction left unmatched. CDR3 length equals 12 residues. The CDR3 nucleotides read TGTGCCAGCCTCCAGGGGGTAAACATTCAGTACTTC. Its translation is CASLQGVNIQYF.

The chain employs TRBV27 and TRBJ1-1; D unresolved. In germline, CDR1 is MNHEY, CDR2 SMNVEV (reference sequence). Trimming shortened V by 6 bases and J by 3 bases, and 8 bases separated the two germline ends. The length of the CDR3 is 12 residues. The CDR3: CASRGVYTEAFF. DNA of the CDR3: TGTGCCAGCAGGGGAGTGTACACTGAAGCTTTCTTT.

The rearrangement links TRBV7-8 to TRBJ2-2, with 10 bases lining up with TRBD2. V lost 8 bases, J lost 7 bases, and 13 bases stayed unmatched. This CDR3 is 16 amino acids long. Germline CDR1 reads SGHVS; CDR2 reads FQNEAQ. The DNA for the CDR3 is TGTGCCAGCCTCCCTTCCGTAGCGGGAGGACTCGGGGAGCTGTTTTTT. Translated: CASLPSVAGGLGELFF.

The chain employs TRBV19 and TRBJ1-1; tentative D call: TRBD1 (5 bases). V lost 3 bases and J lost 5, with 13 bases in between. Germline V gene data show CDR1 as LNHDA and CDR2 as SQIVND (reference sequence). This CDR3 contains 14 residues. DNA for the CDR3: TGTGCCAGTAGTATCCGAGGGACGAGTACTGAAGCTTTCTTT. Its translation: CASSIRGTSTEAFF.

The chain is built from TRBV19 and TRBJ2-2; TRBD1 agrees at 8 bases. J lost 3 bases, V lost 5 bases, and 8 bases had no gene match. CDR1 and CDR2 (germline): LNHDA, SQIVND (reference sequence). CDR3 length: 16 amino acids. In nucleotides, the CDR3 is TGTGCCAGTAGTGGCCGTGACAGGGGATACACCGGGGAGCTGTTTTTT. Translating gives CASSGRDRGYTGELFF.

DNA for the CDR3: TGTGCCACCTCCGGCGGGAGGATTTCAGATACGCAGTATTTT. This gives the protein CATSGGRISDTQYF. This chain joins TRBV6-5 and TRBJ2-3; 8 nucleotides line up with TRBD2. Germline CDR1 MNHEY, CDR2 SVGAGI. The V gene end was trimmed by 10 bases and the J gene end by 4 bases; junction bases not matched to a gene: 10. This CDR3 contains 14 residues.

The CDR3 DNA follows: TGTGCCAGCAGTGAAAAAGTTACCGGAGGGGAAGCTTTCTTT. Translated: CASSEKVTGGEAFF. The chain recombines TRBV6-1 with TRBJ1-1; D remains ambiguous. The CDR3 runs 14 residues. Germline V lookup: CDR1 MNHNS, CDR2 SASEGT. V lost 2 bases and J 8 bases, leaving 15 bases between the germline ends.

V gene TRBV6-5 combines with J gene TRBJ2-3, with D possibly matching TRBD2 (6 bases). Germline-derived CDR1 and CDR2 are MNHEY and SVGAGI. V lost 6 bases and J lost 3, with 13 bases in between. The CDR3 has 14 amino acids. This CDR3 reads CASRRGAWTDTQYF. The CDR3 bases are TGTGCCAGCAGACGCGGGGCGTGGACAGATACGCAGTATTTT.

This clone was detected only once. The chain employs TRBV6-5 and TRBJ2-3, with D possibly being TRBD1 or TRBD2 (5 bases each). Germline V gene data show CDR1 as MNHEY and CDR2 as SVGAGI. This CDR3 has 16 residues. Between the trimmed V and J ends, which lost 0 bases and 3 bases, there was a span of 13 bases. Here the CDR3 DNA reads TGTGCCAGCAGTTACTCGGGGCGGGTCGGGACAGATACGCAGTATTTT. This gives the protein CASSYSGRVGTDTQYF.

This clone was picked up one time. The V and J genes are TRBV4-1 and TRBJ2-1, with D perhaps assigned TRBD1 or TRBD2 (5 bases each). V lost 6 bases to trimming and J lost 7 bases, with 22 bases between them. Per germline, CDR1 MGHRA and CDR2 YSYEKL. The CDR3 runs 16 residues. The CDR3 protein is CASRPPGTAKGNEQFF. The CDR3 nucleotides are TGCGCCAGCAGACCTCCCGGGACCGCTAAAGGGAATGAGCAGTTCTTC.

The chain carries TRBV10-2 and TRBJ2-7; 7 bases match TRBD1. The CDR3 loop spans 13 amino acids. The germline V gene encodes CDR1 WSHSY and CDR2 SAAADI. The V gene end was trimmed by 7 bases and the J gene end by 3 bases; junction bases not matched to a gene: 6. The CDR3: CASKDRAVYEQYF. DNA for the CDR3: TGCGCCAGCAAAGACAGGGCAGTCTACGAGCAGTACTTC.

The chain joins TRBV6-6 to TRBJ1-5; possible D gene TRBD1, 5 bases. V was pared by 4 bases and J by 5 bases, with 15 bases between. Germline CDR1 and CDR2: MNHNY and SVGAGI (reference sequence). This CDR3 is 15 amino acids long. The CDR3 DNA reads as TGTGCCAGCAGTTCGCCGGGACTACGAGATCAGCCCCAGCATTTT. Its translation is CASSSPGLRDQPQHF.

This clone was seen only once. This sequence joins TRBV5-1 and TRBJ2-1; the D gene is possibly TRBD1 (5 bases). The CDR3 covers 12 residues. Germline V CDR1 and CDR2: SGHRS, YFSETQ. The germline V and J ends were trimmed by 7 bases and 10 bases, with 15 bases remaining between them. DNA of the CDR3: TGCGCCAGCCGCGACTCAGGGAACGAGCAGTTCTTC. This gives the protein CASRDSGNEQFF.